The 24 T cell receptor beta chains in this list originate from one sample, sequenced in a study of blood T cells in healthy people across ages. The use of a sample-barcoded 5' primer and a J-beta primer mix characterized a second PCR of roughly 7 to 12 cycles. Each CDR3 protein is one row after TCRdb ran MiXCR on the 5' RACE reads. Seen here are 2 million or so distinct CDR3 sequences, around 48% observed once, and the top ten hold around 2.1%. The material sequenced was blood. All receptors come from a woman aged 40 to 50 in good health.

This clonotype has a handful of counts. The chain is built from TRBV12-3 or TRBV12-4 and TRBJ2-3; TRBD2 agrees at 8 bases. The CDR3 runs to 18 residues. V trimming: 3 bases; J trimming: 5 bases; junction bases outside the gene matches: 16. CDR3 protein: CASSFGGGGTTYRDTQYF. CDR3 nucleotides: TGTGCCAGCAGTTTTGGAGGCGGGGGGACCACCTATCGAGATACGCAGTATTTT.

Ten or more counts support this clonotype. This sequence joins TRBV24-1 and TRBJ1-2; D uncertain. V lost 1 base, J lost 8 bases, and 10 bases lay in between. Germline V gene sequence: CDR1 KGHDR, CDR2 SFDVKD. The CDR3 runs to 13 residues. CDR3 residues: CATSDFRNHGYTF. The CDR3 DNA reads TGTGCCACCAGTGATTTCCGGAACCACGGCTACACCTTC.

V gene TRBV2 combines with J gene TRBJ2-5; 9 bases fit TRBD1. CDR1 and CDR2 (germline): SNHLY, FYNNEI. V lost 6 bases and J lost 5; bases outside the gene matches: 7. This CDR3 is built from 14 residues. CDR3 sequence (DNA): TGTGCCAGCAGCGCCGGACAGGGGTTCGAGACCCAGTACTTC. It translates to CASSAGQGFETQYF.

This clonotype was detected once. The CDR3 DNA follows: TGCAGTGCTACAAAACCAGGGATCAGGGGAAGCAATCAGCCCCAGCATTTT. It encodes CSATKPGIRGSNQPQHF. The chain uses TRBV20-1 and TRBJ1-5, with D tentatively TRBD1 (6 bases). The CDR3 totals 17 residues. Germline V gene sequence: CDR1 DFQATT, CDR2 SNEGSKA (reference sequence). The V end was cut by 4 bases, the J end by 1 base, with 20 bases between.

The chain recombines TRBV7-2 with TRBJ1-5, with 8 bases lining up with TRBD1. The CDR3 has 15 residues. V shed 5 bases and J 2 bases; nucleotides not matched to a gene: 5. From germline, CDR1 is SGHTA and CDR2 FQGNSA. The DNA of the CDR3 is TGTGCCAGCAGCCGACAGGGGTTTGGCAATCAGCCCCAGCATTTT. Its translation is CASSRQGFGNQPQHF.

This clonotype was seen many times. The V and J genes are TRBV6-5 and TRBJ2-7; a possible D gene is TRBD1 (6 bases). Germline CDR1 reads MNHEY; CDR2 reads SVGAGI. The CDR3 runs to 14 residues. The V gene lost 5 bases and the J gene lost 0 bases, with 11 bases spanning the gap. CDR3 in DNA: TGTGCCAGCAGTCGACAGGTTAGCTCCTACGAGCAGTACTTC. Translated: CASSRQVSSYEQYF.

The rearrangement joins TRBV4-3 to TRBJ1-4, with D uncertain. The V end was cut by 0 bases, the J end by 8 bases, with 10 bases between. This CDR3 is 14 amino acids long. Germline CDR1 reads LGHNA; CDR2 reads YSLEER. DNA of the CDR3: TGCGCCAGCAGCCAAGAAGGACCGTTGGAAAAACTGTTTTTT. Protein product: CASSQEGPLEKLFF.

Only a few counts were recorded for this clonotype. A read error may produce the germline difference seen at one junction end. The rearrangement joins TRBV2 to TRBJ2-1; 8 bases fit TRBD2. The V gene's germline CDR1 is SNHLY and CDR2 FYNNEI. This CDR3 is built from 14 residues. Written as DNA, the CDR3 is TGTGCGAGCAGCAGCGAGCGGGGGTACAATGAGCAGTTCTTC. The encoded protein is CASSSERGYNEQFF.

This rearrangement joins TRBV7-9 to TRBJ1-1; D is ambiguous. V was clipped by 7 bases and J by 1 base, with 10 bases between them. CDR1 is SEHNR and CDR2 is FQNEAQ in the germline V gene (reference sequence). The CDR3 runs to 13 residues. DNA of the CDR3: TGTGCCAGCACCCCCCCCGGGAACACTGAAGCTTTCTTT. Translating it yields CASTPPGNTEAFF.

V and J are TRBV15 and TRBJ1-2; 7 bases agree with TRBD1. Germline V gene sequence: CDR1 LNHNV, CDR2 YYDKDF (reference sequence). V lost 5 bases and J lost 6; bases outside the gene matches: 12. The CDR3 has 15 amino acids. In DNA form, the CDR3 reads TGTGCCACCAGCTTGGACAGGAGACTCACAAATGGCTACACCTTC. This gives the protein CATSLDRRLTNGYTF.

To note about this clonotype: Its ends do not fully match the called genes, so a read error is possible. CDR3: CASSLGAGARHEQYF. In DNA form, the CDR3 reads TGTGCCAGCAGTTTAGGAGCGGGGGCGCGCCACGAGCAGTACTTC. This chain uses TRBV11-2 with TRBJ2-4, with TRBD2 matching 8 bases. The DNA matches TRBJ2-7 better at its end, which makes the J call doubtful. The germline V gene encodes CDR1 SGHAT and CDR2 FQNNGV. The CDR3 has 15 residues.

This clonotype occurred a few times. J is TRBJ2-5 and V is TRBV7-9; unclear D gene. The germline V gene encodes CDR1 SEHNR and CDR2 FQNEAQ (reference sequence). Trimming cost V 1 base and J 1 base, with 10 bases left between them. The CDR3 totals 15 residues. The CDR3 DNA follows: TGTGCCAGCAGCTTAGATCGCCGTTCCCAAGAGACCCAGTACTTC. Amino acids: CASSLDRRSQETQYF.

This clonotype was seen a few times. The rearrangement links TRBV24-1 to TRBJ2-3, with 8 bases that match TRBD2. Germline CDR1 KGHDR, CDR2 SFDVKD. This CDR3 spans 17 amino acids. V shed 4 bases and J 6 bases; nucleotides not matched to a gene: 14. The CDR3 coding sequence is TGTGCCACCAGTGAGCCAAAACTAGCGGAGGTCGGGGATACGCAGTATTTT. Its protein is CATSEPKLAEVGDTQYF.

V is TRBV19 and J is TRBJ2-5, with D perhaps TRBD1 or TRBD2 (5 bases each). V gave up 7 bases and J gave up 4 bases, with 13 bases separating them. CDR1 is LNHDA, CDR2 SQIVND, per germline (reference sequence). The CDR3 extends over 13 amino acids. The DNA of the CDR3 is TGTGCCAGTAATCCGGGGACGGGAGAGACCCAGTACTTC. This encodes CASNPGTGETQYF.

Note on this clonotype: One end of the junction is discordant with germline, which a read error may explain. The rearrangement joins TRBV11-2 to TRBJ2-3, with D maybe TRBD2 (5 bases). The CDR3 is 17 amino acids. Germline V gene sequence: CDR1 SGHAT, CDR2 FQNNGV. As DNA, the CDR3 is TGTGCCTGCAGCTTAGTCTCTGGGAGTCCTAGCCCAGATACGCAGTATTTT. Encoded protein: CACSLVSGSPSPDTQYF.

The chain recombines TRBV6-2 or TRBV6-3 with TRBJ2-7; D is tentatively TRBD1 or TRBD2 (5 bases each). The V and J ends lost 2 bases and 5 bases respectively, with 16 bases between them. The CDR3 is 15 amino acids. Germline values: CDR1 MNHEY, CDR2 SVGEGT. The CDR3 DNA reads TGTGCCAGCAGTTACGGTCAGGGAGCCCCCCACGAGCAGTACTTC. Translating gives CASSYGQGAPHEQYF.

The chain links TRBV20-1 to TRBJ1-2; the match to TRBD1 covers 7 bases. The CDR3 sequence is 12 residues long. Trimming cost V 5 bases and J 3 bases; bases outside gene matches: 3. Germline assignment: CDR1 DFQATT and CDR2 SNEGSKA (reference sequence). Written as DNA, the CDR3 is TGCAGTGCTGGCGACAGGGACTATGGCTACACCTTC. It encodes CSAGDRDYGYTF.

The genes are TRBV28 and TRBJ2-5; the D is unclear. Germline CDR1 and CDR2: MDHEN and SYDVKM. With 6 bases removed from V and 5 bases from J, the gap between germline ends came to 10 bases. CDR3 length: 12 residues. The CDR3 loop is CASSKCSETQYF. DNA for the CDR3: TGTGCCAGCAGCAAGTGTTCTGAGACCCAGTACTTC.

This clonotype was detected a few times. This chain links TRBV24-1 with TRBJ1-2; D unclear. The CDR3 extends over 12 amino acids. V lost 3 bases and J lost 0, with 1 base in between. Per germline, CDR1 KGHDR and CDR2 SFDVKD. CDR3 residues: CATSDPNYGYTF. CDR3 nucleotides: TGTGCCACCAGTGATCCTAACTATGGCTACACCTTC.

This clonotype was counted between two and nine times. The V gene is TRBV28, the J gene TRBJ2-1, with 8 bases identical to TRBD1. CDR1 is MDHEN and CDR2 is SYDVKM in the germline V gene. This CDR3 has 15 residues. The ends lost 3 bases at V and 6 bases at J; junction bases unmatched: 7. The CDR3 bases are TGTGCCAGCAGTTTCGGGACAGGCAGCGTCAATGAGCAGTTCTTC. This translates into CASSFGTGSVNEQFF.

The CDR3, as DNA: TGTGCCAGCTTCAGCCTAGCATTAGCGGGGGGGCTCTACAATGAGCAGTACTTC. Translating it yields CASFSLALAGGLYNEQYF. This rearrangement joins TRBV7-8 to TRBJ2-1; 11 nucleotides agree with TRBD2. The J call is doubtful: the DNA matches TRBJ2-7 better. Per germline, CDR1 SGHVS and CDR2 FQNEAQ. CDR3 length equals 18 residues.

This clonotype was observed a few times. The chain is built from TRBV5-8 and TRBJ1-5; 10 positions agree with TRBD1. Germline assignment: CDR1 SGHTS and CDR2 YDEGEE. Unmatched junction bases numbered 3, after V lost 3 bases and J lost 3 bases. CDR3 length: 15 amino acids. The chain's CDR3 is CASSSGTGDNQPQHF. Written as DNA, the CDR3 is TGTGCCAGCAGCTCCGGGACAGGGGACAATCAGCCCCAGCATTTT. Using reference TRBV5-8 and TRBJ1-5 for the parts outside the CDR3, the full variable domain is EAGVTQSPTHLIKTRGQQATLRCSPISGHTSVYWYQQALGLGLQFLLWYDEGEERNRGNFPPRFSGRQFPNYSSELNVNALELEDSALYLCASSSGTGDNQPQHFGDGTRLSIL.

The rearrangement joins TRBV5-1 to TRBJ2-4; D is uncertain. Germline CDR1 SGHRS, CDR2 YFSETQ. The CDR3 has 13 residues. V lost 0 bases and J lost 5, with 6 bases in between. The CDR3 region is CASSLEWENIQYF. DNA for the CDR3: TGCGCCAGCAGCTTGGAGTGGGAAAACATTCAGTACTTC.

The chain recombines TRBV9 with TRBJ2-1; 14 positions agree with TRBD2. The CDR3 runs 20 residues. Per the germline V gene, CDR1 is SGDLS and CDR2 is YYNGEE. Trimming took 4 bases from V and 0 from J; bases not matched to a gene: 12. The CDR3: CASSPDPGLAGDASYNEQFF. The DNA for the CDR3 is TGTGCCAGCAGCCCAGACCCGGGACTAGCGGGGGACGCCTCCTACAATGAGCAGTTCTTC.